Described below is a single T cell receptor (beta chain) sequence and its context. Assay used: immunoSEQ multiplex PCR; TCRdb lists only in-frame clones, some missing. The table shows roughly 1,500,000 clones, with approximately 98% occurring only once. Germline lookup yields CDR1 SEHNR and CDR2 FQNEAQ (reference sequence). V shed 5 bases, J shed 0 bases, and the junction held 9 bases outside the gene matches. This CDR3 is built from 17 residues. These data belong to a study of shared clonotypes between healthy human individuals. The clonotype was recovered from a man aged 30 to 39 in good health. The source material was naive CD4+ T cells sorted from blood. Described subset: CD45RA+ positively selected. The V gene is TRBV7-9, the J gene TRBJ2-7; TRBD2 agrees at 11 bases. The CDR3 loop reads CASSKAGLADSSYEQYF. The CDR3 DNA sequence: TGTGCCAGCAGCAAAGCGGGACTAGCGGATAGCTCCTACGAGCAGTACTTC.